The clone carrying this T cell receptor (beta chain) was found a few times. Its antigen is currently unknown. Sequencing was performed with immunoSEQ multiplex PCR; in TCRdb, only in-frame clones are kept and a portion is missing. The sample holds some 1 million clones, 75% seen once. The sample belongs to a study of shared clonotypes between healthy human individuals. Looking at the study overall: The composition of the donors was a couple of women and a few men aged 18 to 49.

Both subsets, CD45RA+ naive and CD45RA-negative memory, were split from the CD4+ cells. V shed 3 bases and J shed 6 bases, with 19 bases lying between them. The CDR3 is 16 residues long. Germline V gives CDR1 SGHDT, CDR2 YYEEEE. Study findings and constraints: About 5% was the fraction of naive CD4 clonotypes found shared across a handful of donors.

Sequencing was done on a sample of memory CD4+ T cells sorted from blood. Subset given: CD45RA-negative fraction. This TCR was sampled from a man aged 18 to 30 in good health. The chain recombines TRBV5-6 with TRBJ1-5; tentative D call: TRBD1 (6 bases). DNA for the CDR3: TGTGCCAGCAGCTCGGGCCTGAAGGGGGTCGGTCAGCCCCAGCATTTT. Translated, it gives CASSSGLKGVGQPQHF.